A single sample gave rise to the 18 T cell receptor beta chains below, sequenced in a study of OX40 agonist ivuxolimab in advanced cancers. TCRdb keeps only in-frame clones here, not all; method: immunoSEQ multiplex PCR. This repertoire shows tens of thousands of clones, 80% to 90% found once; its top ten account for roughly 2.1%. The sequences come from CD4+ or CD8+ T cells sorted from blood, collected in a trial of the OX40 agonist ivuxolimab. The receptors shown here come from an adult with an advanced solid tumor such as melanoma, head and neck, liver or kidney cancer.

The rearrangement joins TRBV10-3 to TRBJ2-3, with TRBD2 identical over 10 bases. In germline, CDR1 is ENHRY, CDR2 SYGVKD. The CDR3 runs 15 residues. J lost 5 bases, V lost 0 bases, and 2 bases had no gene match. The CDR3 loop reads CAISESWTSGDTQYF. In DNA, the CDR3 is TGTGCCATCAGTGAGTCTTGGACTAGCGGAGATACGCAGTATTTT.

The rearrangement joins TRBV9 to TRBJ2-7; 7 bases line up with TRBD1. V shed 2 bases and J 0 bases; nucleotides not matched to a gene: 2. CDR3 length: 14 amino acids. The V gene's germline CDR1 is SGDLS and CDR2 YYNGEE. The CDR3 sequence: CASSVGQASYEQYF. CDR3 in DNA: TGTGCCAGCAGCGTTGGACAGGCCTCCTACGAGCAGTACTTC.

This sequence joins TRBV5-5 and TRBJ1-2; D unclear. Between the trimmed V and J ends, which lost 2 bases and 3 bases, there was a span of 11 bases. CDR3 length: 14 amino acids. CDR1 and CDR2 (germline): SGHKS, YYEKEE (reference sequence). CDR3 DNA: TGTGCCAGCAGCTTATGGTTTTTAGACTATGGCTACACCTTC. This gives the protein CASSLWFLDYGYTF.

This chain connects TRBV2 to TRBJ1-1; D may be TRBD1 (5 bases). The CDR3 consists of 13 residues. V was trimmed by 9 bases and J by 4 bases, leaving 15 bases between them. CDR1 and CDR2 from the germline V gene are SNHLY and FYNNEI. Written as DNA, the CDR3 is TGTGCCAGTGGTGGGCAGGGAAGCACTGAAGCTTTCTTT. Its translation: CASGGQGSTEAFF. Full variable domain (outside the CDR3, taken from reference TRBV2 and TRBJ1-1): EPEVTQTPSHQVTQMGQEVILRCVPISNHLYFYWYRQILGQKVEFLVSFYNNEISEKSEIFDDQFSVERPDGSNFTLKIRSTKLEDSAMYFCASGGQGSTEAFFGQGTRLTVV.

The chain links TRBV11-3 to TRBJ2-1; 9 bases agree with TRBD2. Looked up from germline, CDR1 is SGHNT and CDR2 is YENEEA. V trimming: 3 bases; J trimming: 1 base; junction bases outside the gene matches: 7. The CDR3 runs to 17 residues. The CDR3, as DNA: TGTGCCAGCAGCTTCCTAGCGGGATCCTTTTCCTACAATGAGCAGTTCTTC. This translates into CASSFLAGSFSYNEQFF.

The chain uses TRBV6-5 and TRBJ2-7; no clear D. Deletions cut 5 bases from V and 0 bases from J, with 8 bases between. The germline V gene encodes CDR1 MNHEY and CDR2 SVGAGI. The CDR3 sequence is 13 residues long. CDR3 in DNA: TGTGCCAGCAGTGTGTACAGCTCCTACGAGCAGTACTTC. Protein: CASSVYSSYEQYF.

The gene calls are TRBV6-1 and TRBJ2-1; D call uncertain. The CDR3 is 14 residues long. Trimming shortened V by 8 bases and J by 0 bases, and 11 bases separated the two germline ends. Germline loops: CDR1 MNHNS, CDR2 SASEGT. The CDR3 nucleotides are TGTGCCAGCGGCCAGACGAGCTCCTACAATGAGCAGTTCTTC. Translating it yields CASGQTSSYNEQFF.

Comment on this clone: The same CDR3 is also encoded by other DNA sequences in this sample. The chain employs TRBV7-9 and TRBJ2-1, with D tentatively TRBD1 or TRBD2 (6 bases each). Germline V lookup: CDR1 SEHNR, CDR2 FQNEAQ (reference sequence). The V end was cut by 1 base, the J end by 2 bases, with 12 bases between. The CDR3 is 16 amino acids. The CDR3 DNA reads as TGTGCCAGCAGCTTAGGGGGGCTAGCGCCCTACAATGAGCAGTTCTTC. Translating gives CASSLGGLAPYNEQFF.

This clone was detected only once. The chain combines TRBV6-6 with TRBJ1-2; 8 bases line up with TRBD1. The length of the CDR3 is 16 residues. With 4 bases clipped from V and 5 bases from J, the junction kept 12 bases outside the gene matches. Germline V gives CDR1 MNHNY, CDR2 SVGAGI (reference sequence). Here the CDR3 reads CASSSVTGEQGYGYTF. The CDR3 DNA sequence: TGTGCCAGCAGTTCCGTGACAGGGGAACAGGGTTATGGCTACACCTTC.

The chain couples TRBV2 to TRBJ2-7; 10 positions match TRBD2. This CDR3 contains 14 residues. With 5 bases clipped from V and 2 bases from J, the junction kept 3 bases outside the gene matches. CDR1 and CDR2 (germline): SNHLY, FYNNEI. CDR3 coding DNA: TGTGCCAGCAGTAGGGGACTAGCGCCCTACGAGCAGTACGTC. Protein product: CASSRGLAPYEQYV.

The chain couples TRBV7-2 to TRBJ2-7; D is ambiguous. V was pared by 2 bases and J by 3 bases, with 8 bases between. Germline V lookup: CDR1 SGHTA, CDR2 FQGNSA. The CDR3 contains 13 residues. The CDR3 DNA reads TGTGCCAGCAGCTTACATCTAGACTACGAGCAGTACTTC. Its protein product is CASSLHLDYEQYF.

The genes are TRBV5-5 and TRBJ2-1, with 8 bases that match TRBD2. CDR3 size: 15 residues. CDR1 SGHKS and CDR2 YYEKEE come from the germline V gene (reference sequence). J lost 3 bases, V lost 4 bases, and 6 bases had no gene match. The CDR3 DNA reads as TGTGCCAGCAGCGTCCTAGCGGGCCTCTACAATGAGCAGTTCTTC. It is translated as CASSVLAGLYNEQFF.

This clone occurred a few times. This chain connects TRBV4-2 to TRBJ2-5, with TRBD2 matching over 10 bases. Germline CDR1 LGHNA, CDR2 YNFKEQ. The junction had 6 bases not matched to a gene; V was cut back by 4 bases and J by 1 base. CDR3 length: 16 residues. The chain's CDR3 is CASSPSLAGVQETQYF. CDR3 in DNA: TGTGCCAGCAGCCCGAGCCTAGCGGGAGTCCAAGAGACCCAGTACTTC.

J is TRBJ2-2 and V is TRBV7-6; D is uncertain. From germline, CDR1 is SGHVS and CDR2 FNYEAQ. The ends were cut back, 6 bases at V and 0 bases at J, with 8 bases in the middle. The CDR3 spans 14 residues. CDR3 DNA sequence: TGTGCCAGCAGTGACCAGGCGAACACCGGGGAGCTGTTTTTT. This sequence encodes CASSDQANTGELFF.

The chain employs TRBV7-8 and TRBJ1-1; TRBD1 might be the D (6 bases). The germline V gene encodes CDR1 SGHVS and CDR2 FQNEAQ. V was trimmed by 5 bases and J by 0 bases, leaving 13 bases between them. The CDR3 sequence is 15 residues long. Written as DNA, the CDR3 is TGTGCCAGCAGCCAGGGGTCGGGCATGAACACTGAAGCTTTCTTT. Translated, it gives CASSQGSGMNTEAFF.

This clone appeared a few times. This chain connects TRBV7-9 to TRBJ2-7; 7 positions agree with TRBD2. Losses at the gene ends were 2 bases for V and 3 bases for J; bases not matched to a gene: 7. The CDR3 is 15 amino acids. Germline assignment: CDR1 SEHNR and CDR2 FQNEAQ (reference sequence). For the CDR3, the DNA is TGTGCCAGCAGCTTAACGGCGGGAGAAGGCTACGAGCAGTACTTC. This codes for CASSLTAGEGYEQYF.

J is TRBJ1-6 and V is TRBV5-1; no clear D. Between the trimmed V and J ends, which lost 5 bases and 5 bases, there was a span of 17 bases. CDR1 and CDR2 (germline): SGHRS, YFSETQ. There are 16 residues in the CDR3. CDR3 sequence reads: CASSLSGGSDNSPLHF. In DNA form, the CDR3 reads TGCGCCAGCAGTTTATCTGGAGGCTCAGATAATTCACCCCTCCACTTT.

The chain is built from TRBV10-2 and TRBJ2-3, with D perhaps matching TRBD1 (6 bases). CDR3 size: 14 residues. The germline CDR1 and CDR2 sequences are WSHSY and SAAADI. The V end was cut by 3 bases, the J end by 6 bases, with 13 bases between. DNA for the CDR3: TGCGCCAGCAGTGACCTACAGGGTTCGGATACGCAGTATTTT. Protein sequence: CASSDLQGSDTQYF.